This T cell receptor (beta chain) was obtained from a study of Graves' ophthalmopathy and Graves' hyperthyroidism. Whole-study context: Before any treatment was given, at initial diagnosis, peripheral blood was collected. Whole-study results and caveats: The model flagged ophthalmopathy progression at 70% to 71% sensitivity and nearly 75% specificity.

About this clonotype: What it binds is unknown.

In this cohort, patients with other autoimmune diseases, uncontrolled infections, pregnancy or lactation were excluded. As diagnostic evidence, clinical symptoms, serum thyroxine, TRAb, thyroid ultrasound and orbital computed tomography were relied upon. The CDR3 spans 15 residues. In germline, CDR1 is MDHEN, CDR2 SYDVKM. V shed 7 bases, J shed 7 bases, and the junction held 14 bases outside the gene matches. RNA transcripts served as template for amplifying TCR beta CDR3 sequences. RT-PCR with HTBI primers came first, then second-round multiplex PCR. TCRdb independently ran MiXCR on the multiplex PCR reads; one entry per CDR3 protein. This sample yields 170,000 or so distinct CDR3 sequences, of which roughly 37% are seen a single time; 5.8% belongs to the top ten.

The origin of this receptor is a woman aged 40-49 years with Graves' ophthalmopathy. The gene calls are TRBV28 and TRBJ2-7; 9 bases align to TRBD1. The sequenced sample was peripheral blood. The CDR3 nucleotides read TGTGCCAGCATCTCAGGGGGACAGGGCCCTGGGGAGCAGTACTTC. It encodes CASISGGQGPGEQYF.